This entry concerns a single TCR beta chain. These data are taken from a study of OX40 agonist ivuxolimab in advanced cancers. The J segment lost 2 bases and the V segment lost 4 bases, leaving 5 bases of the junction unmatched. CDR1 and CDR2 from the germline V gene are SGHRS and YFSETQ. The CDR3 runs to 14 residues. Produced via immunoSEQ multiplex PCR; TCRdb's table is partial and in-frame only. The profile shows roughly 70,000 clones, 85% of them singletons. This TCR was recovered from an adult with an advanced solid tumor such as melanoma, head and neck, liver or kidney cancer. The source was CD4+ or CD8+ T cells sorted from blood, collected in a trial of the OX40 agonist ivuxolimab. J is TRBJ1-2 and V is TRBV5-1, with TRBD1 matching over 7 bases. In DNA, the CDR3 is TGCGCCAGCAGCACCGACAGGGCCAACTATGGCTACACCTTC. Translated, it gives CASSTDRANYGYTF.